Following are 21 T cell receptor beta chains from one sample sequenced in a study of blood T cell repertoires in COVID-19. Profiling relied on immunoSEQ multiplex PCR, and the TCRdb table lists in-frame clones only, not all of them. The table includes a few hundred thousand clones, 86% detected once. The sample comprised PBMCs or T cells enriched from blood (not recorded which). All receptors derive from a woman in her forties with acute COVID-19.

The CDR3 here is CASSFNRAEQYF. In DNA form, the CDR3 reads TGTGCCAGCAGTTTTAACAGGGCCGAGCAGTACTTC. The chain employs TRBV12-3 or TRBV12-4 and TRBJ2-7; a possible D gene is TRBD1 (6 bases). The V end was cut by 3 bases, the J end by 6 bases, with 9 bases between. This CDR3 is built from 12 residues.

This clone was recorded only once. The chain links TRBV10-3 to TRBJ1-1; 10 nucleotides line up with TRBD1. The CDR3 totals 14 residues. The J segment lost 3 bases and the V segment lost 6 bases, leaving 4 bases of the junction unmatched. In germline, CDR1 is ENHRY, CDR2 SYGVKD. The CDR3 reads CAIRVGQGDTEAFF. The CDR3 DNA is TGTGCCATCAGAGTCGGACAGGGGGACACTGAAGCTTTCTTT.

The chain carries TRBV27 and TRBJ2-3; D unresolved. The CDR3 is 14 residues long. The germline V and J ends were trimmed by 6 bases and 2 bases, with 12 bases remaining between them. In germline, CDR1 is MNHEY, CDR2 SMNVEV (reference sequence). The CDR3 is CASSLTDYTDTQYF. CDR3 sequence (DNA): TGTGCCAGCAGCCTTACAGATTACACAGATACGCAGTATTTT.

The chain employs TRBV4-1 and TRBJ1-3, with no clear D. This CDR3 has 15 amino acids. V lost 1 base to trimming and J lost 1 base, with 8 bases between them. Germline V gene lookup returns CDR1 MGHRA and CDR2 YSYEKL. CDR3 nucleotide sequence: TGCGCCAGCAGCCAAGGACGGGGATCTGGAAACACCATATATTTT. This sequence encodes CASSQGRGSGNTIYF.

The rearrangement joins TRBV6-5 to TRBJ1-2, with D perhaps TRBD1 (6 bases). V was cut by 10 bases and J by 7 bases, with 19 bases left in between. This CDR3 has 13 residues. Germline-derived CDR1 and CDR2 are MNHEY and SVGAGI. The CDR3 reads CATLRGGTFGYTF. CDR3 in DNA: TGTGCCACCCTTCGGGGGGGGACATTTGGCTACACCTTC.

This clone was picked up a small number of times. The rearrangement links TRBV6-5 to TRBJ2-2, with 10 bases lining up with TRBD2. The CDR3 is 15 amino acids. The V segment lost 5 bases and the J segment 2 bases; nucleotides outside the gene matches: 2. Looked up from germline, CDR1 is MNHEY and CDR2 is SVGAGI. The CDR3 DNA sequence: TGTGCCAGCAGTCGACTAGCGGGTAACACCGGGGAGCTGTTTTTT. This encodes CASSRLAGNTGELFF.

This chain links TRBV27 with TRBJ1-5, with 7 bases identical to TRBD1. The germline V gene encodes CDR1 MNHEY and CDR2 SMNVEV (reference sequence). With 10 bases clipped from V and 5 bases from J, the junction kept 14 bases outside the gene matches. The CDR3 contains 15 residues. The DNA for the CDR3 is TGTGCCAACATGTCTTGTGGACAGGTCGATCAGCCCCAGCATTTT. It translates to CANMSCGQVDQPQHF.

This clone has only one observation. This chain joins TRBV7-9 and TRBJ2-7, with a tentative D call TRBD2 (6 bases). V was cut by 2 bases and J by 5 bases, with 7 bases left in between. There are 12 residues in the CDR3. The germline gives CDR1 SEHNR, CDR2 FQNEAQ (reference sequence). The CDR3 sequence is CASSLWGDEQYF. CDR3 sequence (DNA): TGTGCCAGCAGCTTATGGGGGGACGAGCAGTACTTC.

The genes are TRBV21-1 and TRBJ1-1; the DNA was not used to check the table's D call, TRBD1. TRBV21-1 is recorded as a pseudogene. There are 13 residues in the CDR3. The CDR3 DNA follows: TGTGCCAGCAGCAAAGGGACAGGGGGAAAGGCTTTCTTT. Its translation is CASSKGTGGKAFF.

This chain connects TRBV7-2 to TRBJ2-3; possible D gene TRBD1, 7 bases. CDR3 length: 19 amino acids. The ends were cut back, 1 base at V and 4 bases at J, with 24 bases in the middle. Germline CDR1 is SGHTA and CDR2 is FQGNSA. CDR3 in DNA: TGTGCCAGCAGCTTAGTAGGGGGCCGTGGGGGGAATCGGGCAGATACGCAGTATTTT. Translating it yields CASSLVGGRGGNRADTQYF.

This chain uses TRBV7-9 with TRBJ2-1; TRBD2 agrees at 10 bases. The CDR3 is made up of 14 amino acids. After removal of 3 bases from V and 6 bases from J, the junction contained 2 bases not matched to a gene. Germline CDR1 SEHNR, CDR2 FQNEAQ (reference sequence). The CDR3 DNA reads TGTGCCAGCAGCTTGAGCGGGGGGGTCAATGAGCAGTTCTTC. The encoded protein is CASSLSGGVNEQFF.

The chain links TRBV5-1 to TRBJ2-3, with 8 bases matching TRBD2. Germline-derived CDR1 and CDR2 are SGHRS and YFSETQ. This CDR3 region has 16 residues. V lost 3 bases, J lost 4 bases, and 10 bases stayed unmatched. The CDR3 bases are TGCGCCAGCAGCTCCTCCTCAGCGGGGGTGTCAGATACGCAGTATTTT. It encodes CASSSSSAGVSDTQYF.

This clone has a single count. The rearrangement uses TRBV19 and TRBJ1-2; D gene unclear. CDR1 LNHDA and CDR2 SQIVND come from the germline V gene (reference sequence). CDR3 length: 12 residues. V dropped 4 bases and J dropped 6 bases, with 9 bases sitting between them. The CDR3 DNA reads as TGTGCCAGTAGTACCCCGAGGGATGGCTACACCTTC. Encoded protein: CASSTPRDGYTF.

The chain employs TRBV13 and TRBJ1-6; D might be TRBD1 (6 bases). Trimming took off 5 bases at V and 6 bases at J, with 14 bases between the two ends. CDR1 is PRHDT, CDR2 FYEKMQ, per germline (reference sequence). The CDR3 is 15 residues long. CDR3 nucleotides: TGTGCCAGCAGCCTTACAGGGAAGATTAATTCACCCCTCCACTTT. This gives the protein CASSLTGKINSPLHF.

This clone was picked up one time. V is TRBV7-2 and J is TRBJ2-5, with TRBD2 matching over 14 bases. CDR3 length: 18 residues. J was trimmed by 7 bases and V by 0 bases; bases with no gene match: 10. Germline CDR1 and CDR2: SGHTA and FQGNSA. The CDR3 DNA sequence: TGTGCCAGCAGCTTAGCGGGGGTGGGACTAGCGGGGGTAGGGACCCAGTACTTC. Translated: CASSLAGVGLAGVGTQYF.

The gene calls are TRBV18 and TRBJ2-4; 15 positions agree with TRBD2. Germline V gives CDR1 KGHSH, CDR2 LQKENI. The CDR3 covers 19 residues. V lost 0 bases and J lost 0; bases outside the gene matches: 3. The CDR3 nucleotides are TGTGCCAGCTCACCACCGGGACTAGCGGGGGGTCTAGCCAAAAACATTCAGTACTTC. Translated: CASSPPGLAGGLAKNIQYF.

The V and J genes are TRBV3-1 (or the pseudogene TRBV3-2) and TRBJ1-6; a possible D gene is TRBD1 (5 bases). CDR1 and CDR2 from the germline V gene are LGHDT and YNNKEL (reference sequence). Trimming removed 4 bases from V and 6 bases from J, with 13 bases in between. The CDR3 length is 15 residues. CDR3 DNA sequence: TGTGCCAGCAGCCCCGCGGGACTGACTAATTCACCCCTCCACTTT. It encodes CASSPAGLTNSPLHF.

The chain couples TRBV5-1 to TRBJ2-7; D may be TRBD1 (6 bases). The germline gives CDR1 SGHRS, CDR2 YFSETQ. Deletions cut 7 bases from V and 6 bases from J, with 14 bases between. The CDR3 contains 12 residues. The CDR3 DNA is TGCGCCAGCCGAGGGGGTGGTTCCGAGCAGTACTTC. This gives the protein CASRGGGSEQYF.

This clone was observed a few times. The chain couples TRBV6-2 or TRBV6-3 to TRBJ1-2; TRBD1 is a possible D gene (5 bases). Trimming left V 5 bases short and J 4 bases short, with 14 bases between. Germline values: CDR1 MNHEY, CDR2 SVGEGT. The CDR3 runs 14 residues. The CDR3 reads CASSLGGVSYGYTF. CDR3 in DNA: TGTGCCAGCAGTCTCGGGGGGGTCTCCTATGGCTACACCTTC.

The rearrangement links TRBV5-6 to TRBJ1-3; D not certain. Germline CDR1 is SGHDT and CDR2 is YYEEEE. The germline V and J ends were trimmed by 0 bases and 3 bases, with 13 bases remaining between them. The CDR3 totals 16 residues. This CDR3 is CASSLAWGSGGNTIYF. The CDR3 nucleotides read TGTGCCAGCAGCTTGGCCTGGGGAAGCGGTGGAAACACCATATATTTT. The whole variable domain, filled in from reference TRBV5-6 and TRBJ1-3, reads DAGVTQSPTHLIKTRGQQVTLRCSPKSGHDTVSWYQQALGQGPQFIFQYYEEEERQRGNFPDRFSGHQFPNYSSELNVNALLLGDSALYLCASSLAWGSGGNTIYFGEGSWLTVV.

This chain uses TRBV11-1 with TRBJ2-3, with 8 bases lining up with TRBD2. Germline CDR1 reads SGHAT; CDR2 reads FQDESV (reference sequence). The length of the CDR3 is 15 residues. The junction had 6 bases not matched to a gene; V was cut back by 6 bases and J by 1 base. DNA of the CDR3: TGTGCCAGCAGTTCGCGGGGGGCCCGCACAGATACGCAGTATTTT. Amino acids: CASSSRGARTDTQYF. The complete variable domain, with remaining parts taken from reference TRBV11-1 and TRBJ2-3, reads EAEVAQSPRYKITEKSQAVAFWCDPISGHATLYWYRQILGQGPELLVQFQDESVVDDSQLPKDRFSAERLKGVDSTLKIQPAELGDSAMYLCASSSRGARTDTQYFGPGTRLTVL.